The 20 T cell receptor beta chains below all came from one sample that was sequenced in a study of blood T cells in healthy people across ages. Next came a second PCR, run for about 7 to 11 cycles, which used a sample-barcoded 5' primer along with a J-beta primer mix. Each CDR3 protein is one row after TCRdb ran MiXCR on the 5' RACE reads. The profile shows some 1.4 million distinct CDR3 sequences, roughly 40% of them singletons. Sequenced: blood. The receptors stem from a woman younger than 35 in good health.

The genes are TRBV10-3 and TRBJ2-1; TRBD2 agrees at 11 bases. The trim removed 6 bases at V and 4 bases at J, leaving 14 bases unmatched. Germline lookup yields CDR1 ENHRY and CDR2 SYGVKD. This CDR3 is built from 18 residues. The CDR3 nucleotides read TGTGCCATCAGAGTTACTAGCGGGAGCTCATCACCTTACAATGAGCAGTTCTTC. This sequence encodes CAIRVTSGSSSPYNEQFF.

This clonotype has more than one count but fewer than ten. The chain has TRBV20-1 and TRBJ2-3; unclear D gene. The V end was cut by 6 bases, the J end by 6 bases, with 16 bases between. This CDR3 has 13 amino acids. CDR1 is DFQATT and CDR2 is SNEGSKA in the germline V gene (reference sequence). The CDR3 region has the DNA TGCAGTGCCGGAGACCTAGTTCACGATACGCAGTATTTT. It translates to CSAGDLVHDTQYF.

The J gene is TRBJ1-6, the V gene TRBV19, with TRBD1 identical over 10 bases. Trimming took 5 bases from V and 10 from J; bases not matched to a gene: 8. The CDR3 totals 15 residues. Germline values: CDR1 LNHDA, CDR2 SQIVND (reference sequence). This CDR3 reads CASSSWTGGRSPLHF. CDR3 sequence (DNA): TGTGCCAGTAGTTCCTGGACAGGGGGAAGGTCACCCCTCCACTTT.

The chain is built from TRBV29-1 and TRBJ1-1; the match to TRBD1 covers 8 bases. Germline CDR1 SQVTM, CDR2 ANQGSEA. V dropped 5 bases and J dropped 1; count of bases not matched to a gene: 6. The CDR3 runs 14 residues. For the CDR3, the DNA is TGCAGCGTTCGTGAGGGGACAGGGAACACTGAAGCTTTCTTT. The encoded protein is CSVREGTGNTEAFF.

In the case of this clonotype: The junction departs from germline at one end; a sequencing error may be responsible. V is TRBV6-5 and J is TRBJ2-3, with 7 nucleotides matching TRBD2. The germline V gene encodes CDR1 MNHEY and CDR2 SVGAGI. This CDR3 has 15 residues. CDR3 loop: CASSALAVSTDTPYF. Here the CDR3 DNA reads TGTGCCAGCAGTGCTCTAGCGGTTAGCACAGATACGCCGTATTTT.

The chain links TRBV29-1 to TRBJ2-7; 12 nucleotides match TRBD2. The J call may be wrong; the DNA end is better matched by TRBJ2-5. There are 14 residues in the CDR3. The germline gives CDR1 SQVTM, CDR2 ANQGSEA. The CDR3 DNA sequence: TGCAGCGTTCAACTAGCGGGGGGCCGGGAGACCCAGTACTTC. Translating gives CSVQLAGGRETQYF.

The chain uses TRBV5-1 and TRBJ2-5, with a tentative D call TRBD2 (6 bases). Between the trimmed V and J ends, which lost 7 bases and 6 bases, there was a span of 13 bases. The CDR3 spans 12 residues. Per the germline V gene, CDR1 is SGHRS and CDR2 is YFSETQ. CDR3 protein: CASGGSSKTQYF. The CDR3 coding sequence is TGCGCCAGCGGGGGGAGTAGCAAGACCCAGTACTTC.

CDR3 in amino acids: CSARDLLAGVTNEQFF. CDR3 nucleotide sequence: TGCAGTGCTAGAGACCTACTAGCGGGAGTGACTAATGAGCAGTTCTTC. The chain is built from TRBV20-1 and TRBJ2-1, with 11 bases matching TRBD2. Per the germline V gene, CDR1 is DFQATT and CDR2 is SNEGSKA (reference sequence). This CDR3 spans 16 amino acids. The ends lost 0 bases at V and 7 bases at J; junction bases unmatched: 8.

The table lists this clonotype with a few counts. The chain combines TRBV4-1 with TRBJ2-1, with D hard to call. V was clipped by 3 bases and J by 3 bases, with 3 bases between them. The CDR3 contains 12 residues. Looked up from germline, CDR1 is MGHRA and CDR2 is YSYEKL. CDR3 nucleotide sequence: TGCGCCAGCAGCCAGTACTACAATGAGCAGTTCTTC. Translating gives CASSQYYNEQFF.

This rearrangement joins TRBV5-8 to TRBJ2-7, with TRBD2 matching over 8 bases. From germline, CDR1 is SGHTS and CDR2 YDEGEE. The CDR3 has 15 residues. The junction had 5 bases not matched to a gene; V was cut back by 1 base and J by 2 bases. The chain's CDR3 is CASSLSGGKPYEQYF. As DNA, the CDR3 is TGTGCCAGCAGCTTGAGCGGGGGAAAACCCTACGAGCAGTACTTC. The full variable domain, completed using reference TRBV5-8 and TRBJ2-7, is EAGVTQSPTHLIKTRGQQATLRCSPISGHTSVYWYQQALGLGLQFLLWYDEGEERNRGNFPPRFSGRQFPNYSSELNVNALELEDSALYLCASSLSGGKPYEQYFGPGTRLTVT.

This clonotype was seen just once. The V and J genes are TRBV11-3 and TRBJ1-4, with D perhaps TRBD1 (5 bases). V gave up 10 bases and J gave up 0 bases, with 15 bases separating them. The CDR3 runs to 15 residues. The germline gives CDR1 SGHNT, CDR2 YENEEA. CDR3 sequence reads: CATVAGKATNEKLFF. The CDR3, as DNA: TGTGCCACGGTAGCAGGGAAGGCAACTAATGAAAAACTGTTTTTT.

In its sample, this clonotype was seen a few times. The chain has TRBV4-1 and TRBJ2-7; D is unresolved. This CDR3 has 15 amino acids. Trimming took 0 bases from V and 3 from J, leaving 12 bases between them. From germline, CDR1 is MGHRA and CDR2 YSYEKL. This CDR3 reads CASSQEDGRSYEQYF. The CDR3 nucleotides read TGCGCCAGCAGCCAAGAAGACGGTCGTAGCTACGAGCAGTACTTC.

This clonotype has a handful of counts. V usage is TRBV9 and J usage is TRBJ2-5; 7 bases map to TRBD2. Gene TRBJ2-7 matches the end of the DNA better, so the J call may be wrong. Germline CDR1 SGDLS, CDR2 YYNGEE. This CDR3 comprises 16 residues. The CDR3 nucleotides are TGTGCCAGCAGCGTCCAGGCCTCCATAGGGACTAACGAGCAGTACTTC. Encoded protein: CASSVQASIGTNEQYF.

This clonotype was seen a handful of times. The V call is TRBV10-3, the J call TRBJ2-7; no reliable D call. V shed 5 bases and J shed 3 bases, with 8 bases lying between them. Germline V gene sequence: CDR1 ENHRY, CDR2 SYGVKD. CDR3 size: 12 residues. The chain's CDR3 is CAISPANYEQYF. The CDR3 nucleotides read TGTGCCATCAGTCCAGCGAACTACGAGCAGTACTTC.

The chain recombines TRBV20-1 with TRBJ2-5; 12 bases line up with TRBD2. This CDR3 is built from 16 residues. CDR1 DFQATT and CDR2 SNEGSKA come from the germline V gene (reference sequence). V gave up 3 bases and J gave up 5 bases; unmatched junction bases: 10. CDR3 in amino acids: CSASRLAGGTGETQYF. CDR3 nucleotide sequence: TGCAGTGCTAGTCGGCTAGCGGGAGGGACGGGGGAGACCCAGTACTTC.

The chain combines TRBV4-2 with TRBJ2-1; TRBD2 aligns across 11 bases. The CDR3 consists of 16 residues. CDR1 LGHNA and CDR2 YNFKEQ come from the germline V gene. Trimming at V came to 5 bases and at J to 0 bases, leaving 3 bases not matched to a gene. The CDR3: CASSGLAGNSYNEQFF. CDR3 DNA: TGTGCCAGCAGCGGACTAGCGGGTAACTCCTACAATGAGCAGTTCTTC.

This clonotype was picked up a small number of times. This chain joins TRBV24-1 and TRBJ2-3, with D unclear. This CDR3 comprises 14 residues. CDR1 is KGHDR and CDR2 is SFDVKD in the germline V gene. Trimming took 3 bases from V and 6 from J, leaving 12 bases between them. The CDR3 nucleotides read TGTGCCACCAGTGATCCCGCATCCCCGGATACGCAGTATTTT. This codes for CATSDPASPDTQYF.

This clonotype was counted only a few times. The chain is built from TRBV7-2 and TRBJ2-1; the D gene could be TRBD1 or TRBD2 (5 bases each). The V gene lost 5 bases and the J gene lost 8 bases, with 19 bases spanning the gap. From germline, CDR1 is SGHTA and CDR2 FQGNSA. The CDR3 extends over 15 amino acids. The CDR3 is CASSSWGWASDEQFF. CDR3 bases: TGTGCCAGCAGCAGCTGGGGGTGGGCGAGCGATGAGCAGTTCTTC.

In its sample, this clonotype was seen many times. The chain joins TRBV5-6 to TRBJ2-7; 7 bases line up with TRBD1. In germline, CDR1 is SGHDT, CDR2 YYEEEE. V was clipped by 2 bases and J by 3 bases; unmatched bases: 5. This CDR3 contains 14 residues. CDR3 sequence: CASSFGTESYEQYF. CDR3 bases: TGTGCCAGCAGCTTCGGGACAGAGAGCTACGAGCAGTACTTC. Looking up the rest from reference TRBV5-6 and TRBJ2-7 gives the full variable domain: DAGVTQSPTHLIKTRGQQVTLRCSPKSGHDTVSWYQQALGQGPQFIFQYYEEEERQRGNFPDRFSGHQFPNYSSELNVNALLLGDSALYLCASSFGTESYEQYFGPGTRLTVT.

The chain employs TRBV20-1 and TRBJ2-1, with 14 positions matching TRBD2. Germline CDR1 and CDR2: DFQATT and SNEGSKA (reference sequence). The CDR3 sequence is 13 residues long. Germline trimming cut 6 bases from V and 7 bases from J; bases unmatched to any gene: 2. The CDR3 sequence is CSAWTSGGNEQFF. CDR3 DNA sequence: TGCAGTGCCTGGACTAGCGGGGGGAATGAGCAGTTCTTC.